This TCR beta chain was documented in a study of T cell changes during pregnancy in multiple sclerosis. The assay was immunoSEQ multiplex PCR, and TCRdb's table has in-frame clones only and misses some. The table has roughly 49,000 clones, 85% to 95% seen once. This CDR3 contains 14 residues. Germline lookup yields CDR1 KGHSH and CDR2 LQKENI. V dropped 0 bases and J dropped 4 bases, with 6 bases sitting between them. This chain joins TRBV18 and TRBJ1-4, with D hard to call. The source of this sequence is a female donor in good health, enrolled as a control in a pregnancy study. The sequencing used CD4+ T cells from peripheral blood mononuclear cells, collected in the second trimester of pregnancy. CDR3 coding DNA: TGTGCCAGCTCACCACCGGCGGTTAATGAAAAACTGTTTTTT. Amino acids: CASSPPAVNEKLFF. The complete variable domain, with remaining parts taken from reference TRBV18 and TRBJ1-4, reads NAGVMQNPRHLVRRRGQEARLRCSPMKGHSHVYWYRQLPEEGLKFMVYLQKENIIDESGMPKERFSAEFPKEGPSILRIQQVVRGDSAAYFCASSPPAVNEKLFFGSGTQLSVL.